This T cell receptor beta chain was sequenced during a study of T cell responses to AZD1222 COVID-19 vaccine. Trimming shortened V by 5 bases and J by 9 bases, and 23 bases separated the two germline ends. The CDR3 consists of 16 residues. Germline values: CDR1 DFQATT, CDR2 SNEGSKA (reference sequence). Combined were second doses at about 4 or about 12 weeks. Study results and limitations: The donor cohort was predominantly white British with a female majority, and clonal diversity may have been underestimated. Among spike-specific TCRs, nearly half reportedly target unmutated variant regions.

The table came from immunoSEQ multiplex PCR; TCRdb's copy has only in-frame clones and leaves some out. The sample shows 70,000 or so clones, around 78% of them seen only once. As regards this clone: Its antigen is as yet unknown.

This TCR was sampled from an adult who received the AZD1222 COVID-19 vaccine. The rearrangement links TRBV20-1 to TRBJ1-6; no firm D call. This material consisted of peripheral blood, taken 28 days after the second AZD1222 dose. CDR3 nucleotides: TGCAGTGCTGGTGAAATGGGCACAGCCCGTGGTTCACCCCTCCACTTT. Its translation: CSAGEMGTARGSPLHF.